A single sample gave rise to the 3 T cell receptor beta chains below, sequenced in a study of naive and memory T cell subsets. An equimolar mix of two oligonucleotides served as the beta constant-region primer for TRBC1 and TRBC2. TCRdb independently ran MiXCR on the UMI-ligation and nested PCR reads; one entry per CDR3 protein. The table includes 150,000 or so distinct CDR3 sequences, 15% to 20% detected once. The sample consisted of naive CD4+ T cells from blood. Source of these receptors: a human donor in good health.

At least ten counts were recorded for this clonotype. This sequence joins TRBV7-2 and TRBJ2-3, with 8 bases aligning to TRBD2. The CDR3 covers 14 residues. The junction had 5 bases not matched to a gene; V was cut back by 5 bases and J by 4 bases. Germline assignment: CDR1 SGHTA and CDR2 FQGNSA. CDR3 amino acids: CASSPGLAADTQYF. The CDR3 DNA sequence: TGTGCCAGCAGCCCCGGACTAGCCGCAGATACGCAGTATTTT.

The table lists this clonotype with a few counts. CDR3 amino acids: CASRAGTANTGELFF. The CDR3 coding sequence is TGTGCCAGCAGGGCCGGGACAGCGAACACCGGGGAGCTGTTTTTT. The V gene is TRBV14, the J gene TRBJ2-2, with 7 bases lining up with TRBD1. In germline, CDR1 is SGHDN, CDR2 FVKESK. There are 15 residues in the CDR3. Trimming removed 6 bases from V and 0 bases from J; junction bases left unmatched: 4.

DNA for the CDR3: TGTGCCAGCAGCAAAGCAGGGCAGGGTCTCCTCTATGGCTACACCTTC. It translates to CASSKAGQGLLYGYTF. The chain uses TRBV21-1 and TRBJ1-2; TRBD1, the table's D call, lacks a check against the DNA. TRBV21-1 is shown as a pseudogene. The CDR3 has 16 residues.